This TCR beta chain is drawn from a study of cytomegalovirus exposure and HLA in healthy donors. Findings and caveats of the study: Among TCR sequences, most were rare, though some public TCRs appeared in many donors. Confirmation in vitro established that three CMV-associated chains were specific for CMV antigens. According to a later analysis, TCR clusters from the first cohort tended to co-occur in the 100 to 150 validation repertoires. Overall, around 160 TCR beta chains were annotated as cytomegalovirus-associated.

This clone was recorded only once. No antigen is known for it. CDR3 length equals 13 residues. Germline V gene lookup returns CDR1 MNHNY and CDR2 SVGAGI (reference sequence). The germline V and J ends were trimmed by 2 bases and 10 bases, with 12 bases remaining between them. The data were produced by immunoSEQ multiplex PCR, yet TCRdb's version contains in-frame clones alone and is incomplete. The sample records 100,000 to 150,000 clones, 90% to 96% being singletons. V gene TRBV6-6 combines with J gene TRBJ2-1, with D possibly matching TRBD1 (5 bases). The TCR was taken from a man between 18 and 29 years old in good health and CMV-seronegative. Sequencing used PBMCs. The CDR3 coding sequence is TGTGCCAGCAGTTACCTGGGGTCAGGGGAGCAGTTCTTC. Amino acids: CASSYLGSGEQFF.